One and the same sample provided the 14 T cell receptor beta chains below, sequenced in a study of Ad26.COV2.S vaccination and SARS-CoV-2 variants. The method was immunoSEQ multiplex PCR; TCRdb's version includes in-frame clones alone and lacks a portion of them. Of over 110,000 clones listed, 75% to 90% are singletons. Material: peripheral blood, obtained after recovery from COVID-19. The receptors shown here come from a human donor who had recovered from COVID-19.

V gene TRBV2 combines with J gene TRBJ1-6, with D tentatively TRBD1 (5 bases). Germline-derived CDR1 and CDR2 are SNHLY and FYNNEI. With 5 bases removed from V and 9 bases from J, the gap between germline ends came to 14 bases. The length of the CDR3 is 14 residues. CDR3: CASSRTQRGSPLHF. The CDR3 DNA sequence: TGTGCCAGCAGTCGGACCCAGAGGGGTTCACCCCTCCACTTT.

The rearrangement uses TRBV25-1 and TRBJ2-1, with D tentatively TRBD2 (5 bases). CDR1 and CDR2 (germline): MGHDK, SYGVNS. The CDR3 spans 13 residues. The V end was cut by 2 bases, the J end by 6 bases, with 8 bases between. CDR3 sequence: CASSEGSGNEQFF. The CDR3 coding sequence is TGTGCCAGCAGTGAAGGCAGCGGCAATGAGCAGTTCTTC.

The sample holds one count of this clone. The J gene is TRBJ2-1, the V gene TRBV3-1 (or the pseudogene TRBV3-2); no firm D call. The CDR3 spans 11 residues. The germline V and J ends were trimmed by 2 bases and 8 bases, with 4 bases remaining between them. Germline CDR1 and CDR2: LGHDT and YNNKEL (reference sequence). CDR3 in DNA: TGTGCCAGCAGCCAATCCCATGAGCAGTTCTTC. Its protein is CASSQSHEQFF.

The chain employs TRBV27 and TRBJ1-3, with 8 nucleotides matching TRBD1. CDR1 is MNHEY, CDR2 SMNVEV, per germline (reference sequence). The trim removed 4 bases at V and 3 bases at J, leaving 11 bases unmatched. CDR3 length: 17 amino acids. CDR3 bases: TGTGCCAGCAGTTCGATACAGGGGGAAGCAGGTGGAAACACCATATATTTT. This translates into CASSSIQGEAGGNTIYF.

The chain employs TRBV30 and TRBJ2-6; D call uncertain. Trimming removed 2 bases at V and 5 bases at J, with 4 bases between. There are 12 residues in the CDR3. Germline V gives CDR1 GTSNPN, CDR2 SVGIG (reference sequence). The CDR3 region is CAWSPRANVLTF. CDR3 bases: TGTGCCTGGAGTCCCCGGGCCAACGTCCTGACTTTC.

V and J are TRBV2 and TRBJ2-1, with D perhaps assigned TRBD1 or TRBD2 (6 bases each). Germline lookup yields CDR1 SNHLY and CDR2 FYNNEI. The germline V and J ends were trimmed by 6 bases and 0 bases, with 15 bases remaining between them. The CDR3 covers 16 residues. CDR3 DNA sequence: TGTGCCAGCAGAGCAGGCGGGACAAGCTCCTACAATGAGCAGTTCTTC. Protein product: CASRAGGTSSYNEQFF.

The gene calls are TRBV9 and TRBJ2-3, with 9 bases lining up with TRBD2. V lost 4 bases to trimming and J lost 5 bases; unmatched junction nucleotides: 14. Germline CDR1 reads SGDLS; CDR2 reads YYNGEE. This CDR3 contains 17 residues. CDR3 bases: TGTGCCAGCAGCCCCCGGGGGGGGACTAGCAGTGGAGATACGCAGTATTTT. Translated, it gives CASSPRGGTSSGDTQYF.

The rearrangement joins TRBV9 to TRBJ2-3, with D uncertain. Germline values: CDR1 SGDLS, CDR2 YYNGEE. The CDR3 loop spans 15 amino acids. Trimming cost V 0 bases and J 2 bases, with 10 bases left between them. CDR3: CASSVGGRTTDTQYF. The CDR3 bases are TGTGCCAGCAGCGTAGGTGGACGAACCACAGATACGCAGTATTTT.

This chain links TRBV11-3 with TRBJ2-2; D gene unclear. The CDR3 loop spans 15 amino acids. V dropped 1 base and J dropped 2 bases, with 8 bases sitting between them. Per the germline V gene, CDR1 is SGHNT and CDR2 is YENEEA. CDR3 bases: TGTGCCAGCAGCTTAGGTGGCAGCAACACCGGGGAGCTGTTTTTT. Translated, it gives CASSLGGSNTGELFF. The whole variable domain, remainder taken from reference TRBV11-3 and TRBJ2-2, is EAGVVQSPRYKIIEKKQPVAFWCNPISGHNTLYWYLQNLGQGPELLIRYENEEAVDDSQLPKDRFSAERLKGVDSTLKIQPAELGDSAVYLCASSLGGSNTGELFFGEGSRLTVL.

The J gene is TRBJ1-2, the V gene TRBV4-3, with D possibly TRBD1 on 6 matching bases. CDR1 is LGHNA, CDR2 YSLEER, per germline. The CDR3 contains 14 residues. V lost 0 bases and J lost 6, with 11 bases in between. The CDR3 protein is CASSQEGGWDGYTF. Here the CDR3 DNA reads TGCGCCAGCAGCCAAGAGGGGGGCTGGGATGGCTACACCTTC.

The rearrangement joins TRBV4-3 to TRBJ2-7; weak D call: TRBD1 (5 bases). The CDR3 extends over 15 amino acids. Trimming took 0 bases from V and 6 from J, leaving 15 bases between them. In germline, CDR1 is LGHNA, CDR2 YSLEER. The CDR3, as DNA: TGCGCCAGCAGCCAAGACGAGACAGCTCTTAGCGAGCAGTACTTC. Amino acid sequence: CASSQDETALSEQYF.

The CDR3 region has the DNA TGTGCCAGCAGTCCGGGGCCGAACACTGAAGCTTTCTTT. This sequence encodes CASSPGPNTEAFF. V is TRBV12-3 or TRBV12-4 and J is TRBJ1-1, with a weak D call TRBD1 (5 bases). V was trimmed by 5 bases and J by 1 base, leaving 8 bases between them. The CDR3 is 13 amino acids.

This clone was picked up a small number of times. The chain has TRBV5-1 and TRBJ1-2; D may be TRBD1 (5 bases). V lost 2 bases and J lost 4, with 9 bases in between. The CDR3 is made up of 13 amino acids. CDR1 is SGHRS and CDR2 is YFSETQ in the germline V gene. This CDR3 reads CASSLSDSYGYTF. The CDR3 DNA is TGCGCCAGCAGCTTATCCGACAGCTATGGCTACACCTTC.

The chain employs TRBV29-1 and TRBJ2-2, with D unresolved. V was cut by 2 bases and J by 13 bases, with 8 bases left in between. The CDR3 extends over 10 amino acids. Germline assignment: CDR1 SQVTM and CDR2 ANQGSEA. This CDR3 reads CSVEQGRLFF. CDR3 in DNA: TGCAGCGTTGAACAAGGGCGGCTGTTTTTT.